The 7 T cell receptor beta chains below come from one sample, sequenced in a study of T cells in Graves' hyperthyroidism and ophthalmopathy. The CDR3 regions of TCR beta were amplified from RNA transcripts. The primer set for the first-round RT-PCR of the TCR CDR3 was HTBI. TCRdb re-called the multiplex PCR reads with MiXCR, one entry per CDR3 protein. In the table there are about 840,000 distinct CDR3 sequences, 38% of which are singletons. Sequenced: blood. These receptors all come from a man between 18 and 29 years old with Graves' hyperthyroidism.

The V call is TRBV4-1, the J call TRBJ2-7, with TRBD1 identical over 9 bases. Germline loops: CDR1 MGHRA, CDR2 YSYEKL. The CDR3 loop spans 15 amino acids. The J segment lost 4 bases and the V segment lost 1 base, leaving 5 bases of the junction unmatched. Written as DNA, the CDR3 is TGCGCCAGCAGCCAAGGACAGGGGGAGGGATACGAGCAGTACTTC. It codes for CASSQGQGEGYEQYF.

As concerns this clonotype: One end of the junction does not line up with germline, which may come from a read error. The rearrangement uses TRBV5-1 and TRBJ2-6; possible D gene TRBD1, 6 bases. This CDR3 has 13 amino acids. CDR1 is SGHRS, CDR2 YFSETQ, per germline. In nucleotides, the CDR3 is TGCGCCAGCAGCGTAGAGCAGGGGCCTCGTGAAGCTTTC. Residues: CASSVEQGPREAF.

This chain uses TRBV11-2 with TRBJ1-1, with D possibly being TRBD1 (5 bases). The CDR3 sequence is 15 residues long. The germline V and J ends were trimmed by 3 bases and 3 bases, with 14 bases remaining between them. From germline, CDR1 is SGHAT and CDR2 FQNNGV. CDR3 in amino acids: CASSFGRGWDTEAFF. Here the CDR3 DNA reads TGTGCCAGCAGCTTCGGGAGGGGTTGGGACACTGAAGCTTTCTTT.

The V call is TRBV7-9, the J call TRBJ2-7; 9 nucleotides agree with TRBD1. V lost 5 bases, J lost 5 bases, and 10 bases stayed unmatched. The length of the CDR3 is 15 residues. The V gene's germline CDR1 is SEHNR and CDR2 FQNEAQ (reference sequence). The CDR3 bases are TGTGCCAGCAGCCTCCAAACAGGGGGCTTGAACGAGCAGTACTTC. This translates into CASSLQTGGLNEQYF.

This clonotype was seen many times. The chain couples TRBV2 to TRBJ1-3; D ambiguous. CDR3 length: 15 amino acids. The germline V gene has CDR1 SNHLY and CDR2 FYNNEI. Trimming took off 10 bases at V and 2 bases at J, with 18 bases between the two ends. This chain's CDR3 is CATRRASKAGNTIYF. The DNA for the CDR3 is TGTGCCACCCGCCGGGCAAGCAAAGCTGGAAACACCATATATTTT.

The DNA of the CDR3 is TGCGCCAGCAGCCAAGATGGCTCGCCCGAGACCCAGTACTTC. Protein: CASSQDGSPETQYF. The chain couples TRBV4-1 to TRBJ2-5; D not resolved. This CDR3 has 14 residues. The ends were cut back, 0 bases at V and 5 bases at J, with 10 bases in the middle. The germline V gene has CDR1 MGHRA and CDR2 YSYEKL.

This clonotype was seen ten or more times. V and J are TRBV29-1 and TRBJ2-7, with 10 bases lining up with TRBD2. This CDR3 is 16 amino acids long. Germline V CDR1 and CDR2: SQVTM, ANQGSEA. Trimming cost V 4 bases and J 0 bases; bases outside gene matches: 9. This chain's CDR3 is CSVGVAGGRSSYEQYF. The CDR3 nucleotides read TGCAGCGTTGGAGTAGCGGGGGGCCGGAGCTCCTACGAGCAGTACTTC.